This T cell receptor beta chain was documented in a study of cytomegalovirus exposure and HLA in healthy donors (dated 2017 in TCRdb). Background on the whole study: An earlier analysis of approximately 640 of the donors reported about 250 Gb of sequence data and 117 million unique TCR beta sequences from about 200 million T cells. Roughly 310 gigabases of sequencing data and tens of millions of unique TCR sequences were included in an early release covering about 700 HLA-typed donors. The genetic ancestry cluster associated with self-reported Caucasian donors included about 81% of the 398 genotyped donors. The study aimed to test whether cataloging public T cell receptors could reveal signatures of past pathogen exposure. The study used immunosequencing to profile the T cell repertoires of approximately 630 subjects and linked those repertoires to cytomegalovirus serostatus. Along with the roughly 610-subject first cohort, a separate validation cohort of about 110 different subjects was used. To predict cytomegalovirus infection status, the study combined high-throughput TCR immunosequencing, statistical association of individual TCRs with disease status, and machine learning. To study patterns of TCR occurrence, a later analysis re-analyzed previously published TCR beta repertoires from 600 to 750 donors and added high-resolution HLA genotyping. The later analysis used no new phenotypic data to find candidate immune exposures, relying instead on TCR beta sequences and their occurrence across donors. An earlier analysis of a few hundred of the donors applied high-throughput TCR beta sequencing to assess whether each TCR beta V gene segment acted as functional or pseudogenic. Alongside the repertoire data, information on donor age, sex, ethnicity and CMV serostatus was compiled. Genome-wide SNP genotypes for about 55% of the 666 donors were used in a later genetic analysis, which treated that subset as a discovery cohort. All discovery cohort repertoires had been generated using a single sequencing platform. Both class I and class II loci were covered by HLA typing, at four-digit resolution. Typing coverage varied by locus: about 629-640 donors for A, B, C, DRB1 and DQB1; under 550 for DQA1; 606 for DPA1; fewer than 480 for DPB1. Roughly 5 DR-DQ haplotypes were handled as single units for association and clustering, since linkage in the cohort was strong. Among approximately 370 genotyped donors of the cohort, an average of approximately 220,000 unique TCR beta nucleotide sequences was sequenced per donor, of which roughly 17% were non-productive. Paper-wide results and their limitations: When HLA alleles, especially DR and DQ, strongly co-occurred, attributing TCR associations to individual alleles was difficult. A later analysis associated 17,000 or so TCR beta sequences with specific HLA alleles at a false discovery rate of 0.05. According to a later analysis, parvovirus B19, influenza, CMV and Epstein-Barr virus appeared linked to several top co-occurrence clusters. In a later analysis, the rate of TCR association differed among HLA loci, with DRB1 alleles having the most associated TCRs and HLA-C alleles having the fewest. A later analysis found that HLA-associated TCR beta chains were more clonally expanded and had lower generation probabilities than equally common non-associated chains. Because HLA typing was unavailable for some donors at each locus, only the typed subset was used in association tests. A further reported finding was that TCR beta sequences accurately predicted the HLA-A and HLA-B alleles for most subjects in the first cohort. V-gene and J-gene trimming of TCR beta chains was associated with a missense DCLRE1C variant in a later genetic analysis, and the association was replicated in an independent cohort. In an earlier analysis of about 600 of the donors, most TCR beta V segments appeared in productive rearrangements about 87% or about 30% of the time, broadly matching IMGT annotations. According to the authors, the approach could potentially be generalized to other disease states and immunological phenotypes. Linkage disequilibrium might explain the correlated functional status among segregating V segments, but an unknown experimental factor could not be excluded. Cytomegalovirus status was reported to be diagnosed by the classifier with high specificity and sensitivity in both the original and validation cohorts. Because counts were too low, under 20 rarely observed V segments, including chromosome 9 orphons, were left out of the earlier analysis of some 640 of the donors. Most TCR sequences were observed very rarely across donors, whereas some public TCRs were present in many individuals. In a later genetic analysis, fewer N-insertions in productive TCRs were reported among donors in an Asian-associated ancestry cluster than the approximately 710-donor mean. The presence/absence analyses assumed that sequencing depth was roughly uniform across donors, and that assumption may not be true. CMV serostatus was the only immune exposure information available for the cohort. A total of 150 to 200 TCR beta chains were listed by the study as associated with cytomegalovirus. A later analysis found that most CMV-associated TCR beta chains appeared HLA-restricted, with HLA associations seemingly driven largely by CMV exposure. A group of highly shared sequence variants was considered likely to be a technical artifact of the sequencing pipeline. The 87-base-pair reads could not distinguish some IMGT-functional V segments, including TRBV6-2 and TRBV6-3, so those segments were excluded. This cohort had only TCR beta chains sequenced, and the lack of alpha or paired-chain data limited which features could be detected. A few of the identified cytomegalovirus-associated TCR beta chains were confirmed in vitro to be specific for cytomegalovirus antigens.

Only a few counts were recorded for this clone. Its antigen is unknown. Qualities for individual bases were not recorded, and no much larger clone is one base off. The cohort was made up of 666 healthy bone marrow donors. All cohort members were sampled while nominally healthy, although unrecorded immune exposures were likely present. The donor tested CMV seropositive, placing the donor among the 289 seropositive members of the cohort. A peripheral blood sample was collected from each donor, and TCR beta sequencing was performed on peripheral blood mononuclear cells. Genomic DNA was extracted from the blood cell samples with the Qiagen DNeasy Blood Extraction Kit. The receptor library was made with the immunoSEQ multiplex PCR assay. A mixture of 60 forward primers for TCR Vbeta segments and 13 reverse primers for TCR Jbeta segments was used in the multiplex PCR. The CDR3 region of rearranged TCR beta genes was amplified from genomic DNA by a multiplex PCR assay. The Illumina HiSeq System was used to sequence the amplified TCR beta libraries as 87-base-pair reads. Regarding the original processing steps: In a later analysis, some 80 million unique TCR beta chains were counted across the approximately 640 repertoires, and approximately 11 million of these chains were shared by at least two donors. Raw reads were error-corrected and collapsed into unique sequences with a nearest-neighbor algorithm that merged closely related sequences to remove PCR and sequencing errors. To assign V, D and J gene segments, CDR3 sequences were aligned to IMGT reference sequences. Each retained sequence needed at least a six-nucleotide match to both a V gene segment and a J gene segment. Rearrangements were classified as productive when the CDR3 lacked stop codons and remained in frame with V and J, and all other rearrangements were classified as non-productive. Following IMGT convention, CDR3 was defined as the stretch from the second conserved V-encoded cysteine to the conserved J-encoded phenylalanine. The earlier analysis of some 600 of the donors excluded sequences that lacked an unambiguous match to a single V gene segment. In an earlier analysis of almost 600 of the donors, a V segment was called functional when productive rearrangements were above 56.7%, and segregating when the standard deviation between donors exceeded 5%. A statistical classification framework was developed to diagnose cytomegalovirus status using the catalog of TCR beta chain sequences. In a later analysis, TCR nucleotide sequences were compared against IMGT/GENE-DB human TR gene sequences so that V and J genes could be assigned. In a later analysis, CDR3 sequences and most-parsimonious VDJ recombination scenarios were assigned using the TCRdist pipeline. A later analysis defined each TCR beta chain by its CDR3 amino acid sequence plus V-gene family, and excluded reads lacking a unique V-gene family. A later analysis removed 500 to 600 highly shared, low-generation-probability nucleotide sequences to deal with suspected cross-contamination and a sequencing artifact. A later analysis calculated a clonal expansion index for each public chain from normalized within-repertoire ranks of inferred template counts. Generation probabilities in a later analysis came from a VDJ recombination model fitted to out-of-frame rearrangements, and those results were checked against IGoR. A later analysis scored TCR-TCR, TCR-HLA and TCR-CMV co-occurrence with hypergeometric tests, applying a repertoire-size bias correction to TCR pairs. False discovery rates were estimated in a later analysis by permuting HLA or CMV assignments 20 times. A later analysis grouped co-occurring TCRs with DBSCAN, adding TCRdist sequence similarity when clustering within HLA-allele-positive subsets. Repertoires with fewer than 30,000 or more than 120,000 public chains were left out of co-occurrence clustering, as were a handful of repertoires with anomalous nucleotide sharing. Not all clones reach the TCRdb copy of this immuneACCESS table, which keeps in-frame sequences only. Checked studies attribute under half of the gap to unresolved V genes and leave the rest unexplained. For V, J and clone size, that table is used; D and trimming come from the DNA. Counted in this sample were under 200,000 clones; roughly 80% of them appeared once. The leading ten clones occupy 6% to 9% of the sample.

Including the terminal cysteine and phenylalanine, the CDR3 comprises 14 residues. The retained sequence is limited to the CDR3, 42 bases, with the frame set at the first base. V drops 4 bases and J drops 4 bases, leaving 11 bases in between. From a lookup of the germline V gene, CDR1 and CDR2 are SGHVS and FQNEAQ. Sample: PBMCs. This receptor chain uses TRBV7-8 and TRBJ1-3; tentative D gene TRBD1, with 5 bases matching. The sequence came from a woman aged 30 to 39 in good health and CMV-seropositive. The CDR3 is CASSSGITGNTIYF. In nucleotide form, the sequence is TGTGCCAGCAGCTCAGGGATTACAGGAAACACCATATATTTT.